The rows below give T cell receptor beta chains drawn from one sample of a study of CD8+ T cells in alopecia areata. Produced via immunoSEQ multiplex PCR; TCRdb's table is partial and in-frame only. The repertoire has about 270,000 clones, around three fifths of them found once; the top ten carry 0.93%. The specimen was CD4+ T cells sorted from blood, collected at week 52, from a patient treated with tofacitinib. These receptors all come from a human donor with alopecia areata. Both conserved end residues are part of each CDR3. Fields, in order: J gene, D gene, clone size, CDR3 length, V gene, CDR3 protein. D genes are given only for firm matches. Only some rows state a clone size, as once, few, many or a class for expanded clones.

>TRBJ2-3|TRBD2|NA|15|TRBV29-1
CSVPLPSGNTDTQYF
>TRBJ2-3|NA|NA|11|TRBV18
CASSPPGVAYF
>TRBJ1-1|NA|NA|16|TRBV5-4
CASSQDLGRWETEAFF
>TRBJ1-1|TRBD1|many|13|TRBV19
CASSPTGTGEAFF
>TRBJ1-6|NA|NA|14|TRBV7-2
CASSLGPFNSPLHF
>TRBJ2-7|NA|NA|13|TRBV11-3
CASSFTSSYEQYF
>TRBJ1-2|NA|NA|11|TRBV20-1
CSARGVYGYTF
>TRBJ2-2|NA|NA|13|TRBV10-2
CASIFTNTGELFF
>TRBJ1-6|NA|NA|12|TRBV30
CAWTEGRSPLHF
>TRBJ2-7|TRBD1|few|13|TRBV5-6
CASTRTGSYEQYF
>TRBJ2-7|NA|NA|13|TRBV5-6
CASSFSGPRVQYF
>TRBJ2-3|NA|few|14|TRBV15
CATSVGVGADTQYF
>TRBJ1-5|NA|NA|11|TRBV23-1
CASSQRQPQHF
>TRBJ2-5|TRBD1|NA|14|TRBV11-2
CASSPTGGSETQYF
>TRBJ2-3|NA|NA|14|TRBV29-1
CSVIVQELTDTQYF
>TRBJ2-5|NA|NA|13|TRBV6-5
CASSQRFPETQYF
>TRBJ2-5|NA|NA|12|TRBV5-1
CASSSGEETQYF
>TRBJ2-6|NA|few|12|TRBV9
CASRTGANVLTF
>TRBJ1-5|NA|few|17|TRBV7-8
CASSRSRHRDLNQPQHF
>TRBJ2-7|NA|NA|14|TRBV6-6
CASSYSQGGYEQYF